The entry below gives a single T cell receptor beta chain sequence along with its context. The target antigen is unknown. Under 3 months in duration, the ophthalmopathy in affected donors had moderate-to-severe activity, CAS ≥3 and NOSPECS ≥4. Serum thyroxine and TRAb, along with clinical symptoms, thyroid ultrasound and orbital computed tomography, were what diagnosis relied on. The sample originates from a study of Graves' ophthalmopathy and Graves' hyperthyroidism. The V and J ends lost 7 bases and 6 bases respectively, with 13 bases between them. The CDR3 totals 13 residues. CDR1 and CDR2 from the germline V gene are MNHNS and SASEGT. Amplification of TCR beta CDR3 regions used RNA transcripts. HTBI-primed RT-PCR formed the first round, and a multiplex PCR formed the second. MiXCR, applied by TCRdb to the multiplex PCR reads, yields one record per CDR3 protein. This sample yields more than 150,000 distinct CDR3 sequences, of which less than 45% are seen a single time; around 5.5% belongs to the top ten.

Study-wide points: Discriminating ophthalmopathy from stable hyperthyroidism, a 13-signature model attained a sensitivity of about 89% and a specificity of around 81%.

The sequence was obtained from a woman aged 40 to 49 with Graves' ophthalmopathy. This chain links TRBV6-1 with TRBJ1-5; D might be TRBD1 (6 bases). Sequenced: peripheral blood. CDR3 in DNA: TGTGCCAGCAACAGAGAGGACAGTCAGCCCCAGCATTTT. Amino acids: CASNREDSQPQHF.